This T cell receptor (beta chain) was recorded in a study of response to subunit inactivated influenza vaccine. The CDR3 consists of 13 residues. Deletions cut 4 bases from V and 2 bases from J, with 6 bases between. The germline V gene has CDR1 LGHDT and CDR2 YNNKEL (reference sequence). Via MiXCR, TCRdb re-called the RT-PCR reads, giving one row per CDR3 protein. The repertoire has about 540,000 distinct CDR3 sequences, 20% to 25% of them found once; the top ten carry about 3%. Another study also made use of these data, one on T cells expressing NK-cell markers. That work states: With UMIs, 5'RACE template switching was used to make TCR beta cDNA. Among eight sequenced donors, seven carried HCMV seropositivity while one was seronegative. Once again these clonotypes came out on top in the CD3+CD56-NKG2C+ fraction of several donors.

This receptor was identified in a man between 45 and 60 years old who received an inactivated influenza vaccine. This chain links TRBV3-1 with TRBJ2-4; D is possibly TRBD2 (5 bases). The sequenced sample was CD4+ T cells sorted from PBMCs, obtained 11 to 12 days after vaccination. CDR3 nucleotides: TGTGCCAGCAGCCGGGAGCCCAAAAACATTCAGTACTTC. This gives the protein CASSREPKNIQYF.